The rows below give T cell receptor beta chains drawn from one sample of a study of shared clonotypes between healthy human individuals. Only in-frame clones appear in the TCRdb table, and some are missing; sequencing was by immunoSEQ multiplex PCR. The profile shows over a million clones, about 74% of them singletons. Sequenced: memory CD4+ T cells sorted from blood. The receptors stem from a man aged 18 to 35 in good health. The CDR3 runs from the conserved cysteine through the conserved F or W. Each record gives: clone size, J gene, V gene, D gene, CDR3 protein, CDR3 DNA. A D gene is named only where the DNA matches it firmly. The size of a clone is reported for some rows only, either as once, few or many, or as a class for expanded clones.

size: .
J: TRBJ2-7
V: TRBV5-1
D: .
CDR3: CASSPAPAHAYEQYF
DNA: TGCGCCAGCAGCCCGGCCCCGGCCCATGCCTACGAGCAGTACTTC

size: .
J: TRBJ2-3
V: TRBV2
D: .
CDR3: CASRPTGIGTDTQYF
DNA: TGTGCCAGCAGACCAACAGGGATTGGGACAGATACGCAGTATTTT

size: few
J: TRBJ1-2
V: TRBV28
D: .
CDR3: CASSPQGPYGYTF
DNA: TGTGCCAGCAGTCCACAGGGCCCCTATGGCTACACCTTC

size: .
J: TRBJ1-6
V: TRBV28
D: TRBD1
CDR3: CASSPSGTGGNSPLHF
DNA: TGTGCCAGCAGTCCCTCCGGGACAGGGGGGAATTCACCCCTCCACTTT

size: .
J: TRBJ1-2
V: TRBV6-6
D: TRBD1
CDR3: CASSYLFQGDYGYTF
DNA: TGTGCCAGCAGTTACTTGTTCCAGGGGGACTATGGCTACACCTTC

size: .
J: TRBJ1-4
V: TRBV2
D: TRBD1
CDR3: CASSPTPQGGKLFF
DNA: TGTGCCAGCAGCCCTACCCCACAGGGGGGTAAACTGTTTTTT

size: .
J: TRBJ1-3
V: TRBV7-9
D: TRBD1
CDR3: CASSSRRGLANTIYF
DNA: TGTGCCAGCAGCTCCCGTAGGGGGCTGGCAAACACCATATATTTT

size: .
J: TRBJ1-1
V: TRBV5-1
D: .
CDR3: CASSLEGSTEAFF
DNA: TGCGCCAGCAGCTTAGAGGGATCCACTGAAGCTTTCTTT

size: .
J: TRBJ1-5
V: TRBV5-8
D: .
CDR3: CASIRGGGSYSNQPQHF
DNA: TGTGCCAGCATAAGGGGCGGCGGTTCTTATAGCAATCAGCCCCAGCATTTT

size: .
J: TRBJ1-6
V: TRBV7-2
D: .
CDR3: CASSLYDKYPSYNSPLHF
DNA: TGTGCCAGCAGCCTATATGACAAGTATCCCTCCTATAATTCACCCCTCCACTTT

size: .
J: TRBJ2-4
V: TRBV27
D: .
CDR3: CASGSGFAKNIQYF
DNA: TGTGCCAGCGGATCGGGGTTTGCCAAAAACATTCAGTACTTC

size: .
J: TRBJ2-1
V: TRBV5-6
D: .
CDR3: CASSLRTGLAHNEQFF
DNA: TGTGCCAGCAGCTTGCGCACGGGACTCGCGCACAATGAGCAGTTCTTC

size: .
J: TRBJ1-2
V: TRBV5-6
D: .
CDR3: CASREQGGYGYTF
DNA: TGTGCCAGCAGGGAACAGGGAGGTTATGGCTACACCTTC

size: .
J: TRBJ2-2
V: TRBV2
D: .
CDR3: CASIRDTGELFF
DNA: TGTGCCAGCATCCGGGACACCGGGGAGCTGTTTTTT

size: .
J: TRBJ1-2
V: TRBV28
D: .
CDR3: CASSSLDRDYGYTF
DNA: TGTGCCAGCAGTTCCCTAGACCGGGACTATGGCTACACCTTC

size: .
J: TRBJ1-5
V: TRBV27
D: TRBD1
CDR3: CTSRTTLTGAQHF
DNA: TGTACCAGCAGGACAACCTTGACAGGGGCCCAGCATTTT

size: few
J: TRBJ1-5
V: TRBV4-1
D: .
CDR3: CASSQLGASQPQHF
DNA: TGCGCCAGCAGCCAACTAGGAGCCAGTCAGCCCCAGCATTTT

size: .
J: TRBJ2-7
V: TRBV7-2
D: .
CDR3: CASSLGASALRGEQYF
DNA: TGTGCCAGCAGCTTAGGGGCTAGCGCCTTAAGGGGGGAGCAGTACTTC

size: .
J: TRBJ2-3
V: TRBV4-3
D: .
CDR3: CASSQEDRSTDTQYF
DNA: TGCGCCAGCAGCCAAGAAGACCGAAGTACAGATACGCAGTATTTT

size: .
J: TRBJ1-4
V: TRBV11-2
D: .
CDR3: CASSLERGKGEKLFF
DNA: TGTGCCAGCAGCTTAGAGAGGGGGAAAGGTGAAAAACTGTTTTTT

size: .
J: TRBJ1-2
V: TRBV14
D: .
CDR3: CASSQEQINYGYTF
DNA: TGTGCCAGCAGCCAAGAACAGATTAACTATGGCTACACCTTC

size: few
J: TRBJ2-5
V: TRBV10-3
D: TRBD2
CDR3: CAISPGGETQYF
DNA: TGTGCCATCAGCCCGGGAGGCGAGACCCAGTACTTC

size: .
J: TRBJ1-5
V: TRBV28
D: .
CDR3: CASSGTRQVSNQPQHF
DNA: TGTGCCAGCAGTGGTACAAGACAAGTTAGCAATCAGCCCCAGCATTTT

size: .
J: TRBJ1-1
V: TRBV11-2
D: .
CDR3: CASSLGQSMNTEAFF
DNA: TGTGCCAGCAGCCTCGGACAGAGCATGAACACTGAAGCTTTCTTT

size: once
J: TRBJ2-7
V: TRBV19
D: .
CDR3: CASSPRTGNYEQYF
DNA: TGTGCCAGTAGTCCTCGGACGGGAAACTACGAGCAGTACTTC

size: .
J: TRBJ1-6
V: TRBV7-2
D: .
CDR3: CASSSDRKSPLHF
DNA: TGTGCCAGCAGCTCCGACAGGAAATCACCCCTCCACTTT

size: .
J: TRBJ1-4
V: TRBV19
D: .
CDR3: CASSILGFGALGEKLFF
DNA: TGTGCCAGTAGTATACTCGGATTCGGAGCATTGGGAGAAAAACTGTTTTTT

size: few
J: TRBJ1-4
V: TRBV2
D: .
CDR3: CASRAIATNEKLFF
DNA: TGTGCCAGCAGGGCAATTGCAACTAATGAAAAACTGTTTTTT

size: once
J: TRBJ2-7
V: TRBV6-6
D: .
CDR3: CASSYEKTGYEQYF
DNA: TGTGCCAGCAGTTACGAAAAGACAGGCTACGAGCAGTACTTC

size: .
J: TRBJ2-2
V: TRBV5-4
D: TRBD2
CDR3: CASSLRTSGANTGELFF
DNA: TGTGCCAGCAGCCTCCGGACTAGCGGAGCGAACACCGGGGAGCTGTTTTTT

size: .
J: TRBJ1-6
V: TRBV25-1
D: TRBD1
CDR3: CASSKGQGNSPLHF
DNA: TGTGCCAGCAGTAAGGGACAGGGGAATTCACCCCTCCACTTT

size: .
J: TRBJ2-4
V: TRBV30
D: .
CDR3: CAWSFRGQLAKNIQYF
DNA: TGTGCCTGGAGTTTTCGGGGACAACTAGCCAAAAACATTCAGTACTTC

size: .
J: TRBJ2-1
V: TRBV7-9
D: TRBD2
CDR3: CARGPAGGGNEQFF
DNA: TGTGCCAGGGGACCAGCGGGAGGGGGTAATGAGCAGTTCTTC

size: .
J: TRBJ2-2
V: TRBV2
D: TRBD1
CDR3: CASSDRGGTGELFF
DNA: TGTGCCAGCAGCGACAGGGGGGGGACCGGGGAGCTGTTTTTT

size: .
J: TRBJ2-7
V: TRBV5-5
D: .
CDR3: CASSLASRVGDF
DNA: TGTGCCAGCAGCTTGGCCAGCCGGGTTGGGGACTTC

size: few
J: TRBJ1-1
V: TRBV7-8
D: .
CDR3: CASSSGPQAFF
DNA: TGTGCCAGCAGCTCCGGGCCCCAAGCTTTCTTT

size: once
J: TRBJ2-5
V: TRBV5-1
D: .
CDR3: CASSRGQGSGETQYF
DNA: TGCGCCAGCAGCCGGGGGCAGGGATCGGGCGAGACCCAGTACTTC